A single sample gave rise to the 9 T cell receptor beta chains below, sequenced in a study of blood T cell repertoires in COVID-19. TCRdb's table, derived via immunoSEQ multiplex PCR, lists solely in-frame clones and lacks some. Among tens of thousands of clones, around 90% were seen once, and the ten largest hold roughly 5.7%. The specimen was peripheral blood. These receptors all stem from a man aged 55 to 70 with acute or convalescent COVID-19.

This rearrangement joins TRBV4-1 to TRBJ1-6; D may be TRBD1 (6 bases). V was shortened by 0 bases and J by 8 bases, with 14 bases between the two germline ends. Germline V lookup: CDR1 MGHRA, CDR2 YSYEKL. The CDR3 length is 16 residues. CDR3 sequence reads: CASSQDIQGVYSPLHF. CDR3 nucleotides: TGCGCCAGCAGCCAAGATATACAGGGTGTATATTCACCCCTCCACTTT.

The CDR3 here is CARSLGGQTVNYGYTF. CDR3 in DNA: TGTGCCAGAAGCTTGGGGGGACAGACGGTGAATTATGGCTACACCTTC. The chain has TRBV5-3 and TRBJ1-2; 7 bases agree with TRBD1. TRBV5-3 is known as an ORF, though its function is uncertain. CDR3 length equals 16 residues. V trimming: 0 bases; J trimming: 5 bases; junction bases outside the gene matches: 10.

The V call is TRBV2, the J call TRBJ2-7; 10 bases map to TRBD2. The CDR3 runs to 16 residues. CDR1 is SNHLY, CDR2 FYNNEI, per germline. V was clipped by 1 base and J by 4 bases; unmatched bases: 7. The CDR3 nucleotides are TGTGCCAGCAGTGAAGGGCTAGCGGGGGTCCTTTACGAGCAGTACTTC. It translates to CASSEGLAGVLYEQYF.

This chain joins TRBV5-6 and TRBJ1-1, with D possibly being TRBD1 (6 bases). The V gene's germline CDR1 is SGHDT and CDR2 YYEEEE. The CDR3 length is 14 residues. V was shortened by 0 bases and J by 5 bases, with 11 bases between the two germline ends. CDR3 sequence (DNA): TGTGCCAGCAGCTTGGCGGGGAGGGGGACTGAAGCTTTCTTT. It codes for CASSLAGRGTEAFF.

V and J are TRBV4-3 and TRBJ2-3; 9 bases are a match to TRBD1. This CDR3 has 17 residues. CDR1 and CDR2 from the germline V gene are LGHNA and YSLEER. V shed 3 bases and J 1 base; nucleotides not matched to a gene: 8. CDR3 region: CASSQGPRDRGTDTQYF. Written as DNA, the CDR3 is TGCGCCAGCAGCCAGGGCCCCCGGGACAGGGGCACAGATACGCAGTATTTT.

The chain combines TRBV12-3 or TRBV12-4 with TRBJ1-2; 7 nucleotides agree with TRBD1. Germline trimming cut 6 bases from V and 7 bases from J; bases unmatched to any gene: 8. This CDR3 has 13 amino acids. The CDR3 nucleotides read TGTGCCAGCAGCCGACAGGGAGGAATTGGCTACACCTTC. It yields the protein CASSRQGGIGYTF.

V and J are TRBV6-1 and TRBJ1-5; TRBD1 might be the D (5 bases). Germline CDR1 MNHNS, CDR2 SASEGT. The germline V and J ends were trimmed by 6 bases and 0 bases, with 12 bases remaining between them. This CDR3 is built from 15 residues. CDR3 residues: CASSQGIYSNQPQHF. Here the CDR3 DNA reads TGTGCCAGCAGCCAGGGAATATATAGCAATCAGCCCCAGCATTTT.

On this clone itself: A read error may produce the germline difference seen at one junction end. The genes are TRBV27 and TRBJ2-7, with a weak D call TRBD1 (6 bases). The CDR3 has 14 amino acids. Germline V lookup: CDR1 MNHEY, CDR2 SMNVEV (reference sequence). Here the CDR3 reads CASSVSYRDYEQYF. DNA of the CDR3: TGTGCCAGCAGTGTATCCTACAGGGACTACGAGCAGTACTTC.

This chain links TRBV4-3 with TRBJ1-2, with 7 bases identical to TRBD1. Germline CDR1 and CDR2: LGHNA and YSLEER. Trimming removed 0 bases from V and 4 bases from J; junction bases left unmatched: 2. The CDR3 spans 14 residues. CDR3 nucleotides: TGCGCCAGCAGCCAAGAGGACAGGAGCTATGGCTACACCTTC. This translates into CASSQEDRSYGYTF.